The 25 T cell receptor beta chains below come from one sample, sequenced in a study of CD8 T cells in ankylosing spondylitis. MiXCR was run by TCRdb on the 5' RACE reads, yielding one entry per CDR3 protein. Of under 300,000 distinct CDR3 sequences listed, around 10% are singletons. Sequences were obtained from blood, either unsorted or a sorted T cell fraction (not recorded which). The receptors were sampled from a male donor with ankylosing spondylitis or in good health (not recorded which).

In its sample, this clonotype was seen many times. The chain uses TRBV9 and TRBJ2-1; TRBD1 matches at 10 bases. The CDR3 runs 15 residues. The germline gives CDR1 SGDLS, CDR2 YYNGEE. V shed 2 bases and J 7 bases; nucleotides not matched to a gene: 6. CDR3 nucleotide sequence: TGTGCCAGCAGCGTGACCGGGACAGGGGTTAATGAGCAGTTCTTC. Amino acid sequence: CASSVTGTGVNEQFF.

At least ten counts were recorded for this clonotype. CDR3 DNA sequence: TGTGCCAGTAGTGTCGACCGAAAGAACACTGAAGCTTTCTTT. It codes for CASSVDRKNTEAFF. The chain recombines TRBV19 with TRBJ1-1, with unresolved D. Trimming pared 5 bases from V and 1 base from J, leaving 11 bases between. The CDR3 has 14 amino acids. Germline values: CDR1 LNHDA, CDR2 SQIVND (reference sequence).

The rearrangement uses TRBV10-2 and TRBJ2-3, with 9 bases fitting TRBD2. CDR1 WSHSY and CDR2 SAAADI come from the germline V gene. The CDR3 runs 19 residues. V lost 3 bases and J lost 0; bases outside the gene matches: 13. CDR3 region: CASSDPLPTSGTSTDTQYF. DNA for the CDR3: TGCGCCAGCAGTGACCCCCTTCCGACTAGCGGCACTAGCACAGATACGCAGTATTTT.

This chain connects TRBV2 to TRBJ2-2; 9 bases are a match to TRBD1. J gave up 5 bases and V 5 bases, and 3 bases lay outside the gene matches. The CDR3 is made up of 14 amino acids. Germline loops: CDR1 SNHLY, CDR2 FYNNEI. The chain's CDR3 is CASSRDRVTGELFF. CDR3 nucleotide sequence: TGTGCCAGCAGTAGGGACAGGGTAACCGGGGAGCTGTTTTTT.

This clonotype was seen repeatedly, ten times or more. The V gene is TRBV5-5, the J gene TRBJ2-5; D may be TRBD2 (6 bases). Trimming cost V 0 bases and J 4 bases, with 13 bases left between them. Germline V lookup: CDR1 SGHKS, CDR2 YYEKEE (reference sequence). The CDR3 spans 15 residues. DNA for the CDR3: TGTGCCAGCAGCTTGGGCGGGGCAACGGGAGAGACCCAGTACTTC. It encodes CASSLGGATGETQYF.

This clonotype was recorded many times. The chain uses TRBV5-1 and TRBJ2-4; possible D gene TRBD2, 7 bases. V shed 2 bases and J shed 7 bases, with 22 bases lying between them. Germline V gene lookup returns CDR1 SGHRS and CDR2 YFSETQ. This CDR3 is 17 amino acids long. The DNA for the CDR3 is TGCGCCAGCAGCTTTGAGGGGACAAGGGGGGGAGCGAACATTCAGTACTTC. This codes for CASSFEGTRGGANIQYF.

This clonotype has a count of ten or more. The chain combines TRBV29-1 with TRBJ2-1; possible D gene TRBD2, 6 bases. With 5 bases removed from V and 4 bases from J, the gap between germline ends came to 21 bases. Germline V CDR1 and CDR2: SQVTM, ANQGSEA. This CDR3 is built from 16 residues. The CDR3 DNA sequence: TGCAGCGTTAGTAGCGGAGCCTACGAGGGGTACAATGAGCAGTTCTTC. It is translated as CSVSSGAYEGYNEQFF.

This clonotype was counted at least ten times. The chain couples TRBV12-3 or TRBV12-4 to TRBJ2-1; no definite D call. The CDR3 is made up of 14 amino acids. V lost 6 bases and J lost 3, with 12 bases in between. The chain's CDR3 is CASSSSSNYNEQFF. The CDR3 DNA follows: TGTGCCAGCAGCTCTAGTTCTAACTACAATGAGCAGTTCTTC.

This chain links TRBV7-3 with TRBJ2-3; a weak D match, TRBD1 (6 bases). Germline CDR1 SGHTA, CDR2 FQGTGA. Trimming removed 2 bases at V and 2 bases at J, with 14 bases between. This CDR3 spans 16 amino acids. The CDR3 sequence: CASSLLGQGSTDTQYF. CDR3 in DNA: TGTGCCAGCAGCTTATTGGGGCAGGGGTCCACAGATACGCAGTATTTT.

This clonotype came up many times. This chain links TRBV5-1 with TRBJ2-2; D remains unclear. Germline V CDR1 and CDR2: SGHRS, YFSETQ. The CDR3 consists of 14 residues. Trimming took off 4 bases at V and 4 bases at J, with 11 bases between the two ends. The CDR3 coding sequence is TGCGCCAGCAGCCTGGCGGAGCGCACCGGGGAGCTGTTTTTT. Translated, it gives CASSLAERTGELFF.

This clonotype was seen repeatedly, ten times or more. The chain combines TRBV12-3 or TRBV12-4 with TRBJ1-2, with TRBD1 as a possible D gene (6 bases). The CDR3 has 15 residues. Trimming took off 4 bases at V and 8 bases at J, with 20 bases between the two ends. The CDR3 here is CASSSPGWGALGYTF. Here the CDR3 DNA reads TGTGCCAGCAGTTCCCCTGGTTGGGGGGCGTTGGGCTACACCTTC.

J is TRBJ1-1 and V is TRBV7-2, with 7 bases matching TRBD1. Germline values: CDR1 SGHTA, CDR2 FQGNSA. The CDR3 is 14 residues long. Germline trimming cut 5 bases from V and 4 bases from J; bases unmatched to any gene: 7. CDR3: CASSEGGSRTEAFF. The DNA for the CDR3 is TGTGCCAGCAGCGAAGGGGGCTCGCGCACTGAAGCTTTCTTT.

This clonotype occurred many times. The chain combines TRBV15 with TRBJ1-3; D is undetermined. The germline V and J ends were trimmed by 4 bases and 0 bases, with 4 bases remaining between them. The CDR3 covers 13 residues. Germline CDR1 and CDR2: LNHNV and YYDKDF (reference sequence). The CDR3 bases are TGTGCCACCAGCATATTCTCTGGAAACACCATATATTTT. Protein product: CATSIFSGNTIYF.

The table lists this clonotype with many counts. The rearrangement uses TRBV20-1 and TRBJ2-3, with 7 nucleotides matching TRBD2. The trim removed 3 bases at V and 3 bases at J, leaving 9 bases unmatched. The CDR3 loop spans 15 amino acids. CDR1 is DFQATT and CDR2 is SNEGSKA in the germline V gene (reference sequence). CDR3 DNA: TGCAGTGCTAGGCGACTAGCTGTTAAGACAGATACGCAGTATTTT. It translates to CSARRLAVKTDTQYF.

There are many counts of this clonotype. The chain has TRBV3-1 and TRBJ1-3, with D tentatively TRBD1 (5 bases). The V and J ends lost 3 bases and 2 bases respectively, with 8 bases between them. CDR1 is LGHDT, CDR2 YNNKEL, per germline (reference sequence). The CDR3 extends over 14 amino acids. CDR3 nucleotide sequence: TGTGCCAGCAGCCAGGGGGGGACTGGAAACACCATATATTTT. It encodes CASSQGGTGNTIYF.

This clonotype came up a few times. The chain recombines TRBV27 with TRBJ1-1, with D maybe TRBD1 (5 bases). Germline V gives CDR1 MNHEY, CDR2 SMNVEV (reference sequence). This CDR3 is built from 13 residues. The V end lost 5 bases, the J end lost 0 bases, and 7 bases lay between the germline ends. CDR3 bases: TGTGCCAGCAGTGTGACAGTGAACACTGAAGCTTTCTTT. It encodes CASSVTVNTEAFF.

This clonotype was detected many times. The gene calls are TRBV4-1 and TRBJ2-1; 8 bases map to TRBD2. CDR1 MGHRA and CDR2 YSYEKL come from the germline V gene. This CDR3 has 16 amino acids. V was pared by 2 bases and J by 7 bases, with 10 bases of the junction left unmatched. CDR3 sequence reads: CASSQQTSGGQNEQFF. The CDR3 nucleotides read TGCGCCAGCAGCCAACAAACTAGCGGAGGTCAGAATGAGCAGTTCTTC.

The sample holds many counts of this clonotype. The rearrangement joins TRBV7-2 to TRBJ2-3; 8 nucleotides match TRBD1. J lost 6 bases, V lost 5 bases, and 13 bases had no gene match. Germline lookup yields CDR1 SGHTA and CDR2 FQGNSA. The CDR3 totals 16 residues. CDR3 nucleotides: TGTGCCAGCAGCACAACAGGGGGTTTTTCTGTGGATACGCAGTATTTT. It yields the protein CASSTTGGFSVDTQYF.

The chain links TRBV18 to TRBJ2-7, with D possibly matching TRBD1 (5 bases). CDR1 and CDR2 (germline): KGHSH, LQKENI. CDR3 size: 14 residues. Trimming shortened V by 0 bases and J by 4 bases, and 10 bases separated the two germline ends. This CDR3 is CASSPPGQDYEQYF. CDR3 in DNA: TGTGCCAGCTCACCACCGGGGCAGGATTACGAGCAGTACTTC. Based on the CDR3 plus reference TRBV18 and TRBJ2-7, the full variable domain is NAGVMQNPRHLVRRRGQEARLRCSPMKGHSHVYWYRQLPEEGLKFMVYLQKENIIDESGMPKERFSAEFPKEGPSILRIQQVVRGDSAAYFCASSPPGQDYEQYFGPGTRLTVT.

This clonotype occurred many times. This rearrangement joins TRBV29-1 to TRBJ1-3; 9 bases line up with TRBD1. Germline values: CDR1 SQVTM, CDR2 ANQGSEA. The CDR3 spans 15 residues. V gave up 7 bases and J gave up 3 bases; unmatched junction bases: 10. CDR3 sequence reads: CSAAEQGALGNTIYF. The CDR3 DNA sequence: TGCAGCGCCGCTGAACAGGGGGCGCTTGGAAACACCATATATTTT.

This clonotype was observed many times. The V call is TRBV20-1, the J call TRBJ2-3; maybe TRBD1 (6 bases). CDR1 and CDR2 from the germline V gene are DFQATT and SNEGSKA (reference sequence). V dropped 8 bases and J dropped 1 base, with 10 bases sitting between them. CDR3 size: 12 residues. The CDR3, as DNA: TGCAGTCACGAGGGGGGCACAGATACGCAGTATTTT. It translates to CSHEGGTDTQYF.

This clonotype has a count of ten or more. The chain employs TRBV24-1 and TRBJ2-1; 10 nucleotides agree with TRBD1. This CDR3 region has 13 residues. V shed 4 bases and J 8 bases; nucleotides not matched to a gene: 1. Per the germline V gene, CDR1 is KGHDR and CDR2 is SFDVKD. The CDR3 bases are TGTGCCACCAGTGACGGGACAGGGGATGAGCAGTTCTTC. The encoded protein is CATSDGTGDEQFF.

The CDR3 DNA reads as TGTGCCAGCTCACCACCGATCGGACGGAGCTCCTACGAGCAGTACTTC. This translates into CASSPPIGRSSYEQYF. V usage is TRBV18 and J usage is TRBJ2-7; D uncertain. V lost 0 bases to trimming and J lost 0 bases, with 12 bases between them. Per germline, CDR1 KGHSH and CDR2 LQKENI. This CDR3 has 16 amino acids.

This clonotype was observed a few times. The genes are TRBV6-1 and TRBJ2-1; 7 nucleotides align to TRBD2. Per germline, CDR1 MNHNS and CDR2 SASEGT. The CDR3 spans 16 residues. Trimming took 6 bases from V and 4 from J; bases not matched to a gene: 12. The CDR3 reads CASRPSGDYTYNEQFF. Here the CDR3 DNA reads TGTGCCAGCAGACCTTCGGGGGACTATACTTACAATGAGCAGTTCTTC.

This clonotype was picked up a small number of times. This chain joins TRBV7-3 and TRBJ2-5; no clear D gene. Germline CDR1 is SGHTA and CDR2 is FQGTGA. Trimming took 5 bases from V and 1 from J, leaving 11 bases between them. The CDR3 has 14 amino acids. Written as DNA, the CDR3 is TGTGCCAGCAGCCCTCGAGGAAGCCAAGAGACCCAGTACTTC. This sequence encodes CASSPRGSQETQYF. Looking up the rest from reference TRBV7-3 and TRBJ2-5 gives the full variable domain: GAGVSQTPSNKVTEKGKYVELRCDPISGHTALYWYRQSLGQGPEFLIYFQGTGAADDSGLPNDRFFAVRPEGSVSTLKIQRTERGDSAVYLCASSPRGSQETQYFGPGTRLLVL.